This TCR beta chain originates from a study of response to subunit inactivated influenza vaccine. Findings of the study overall: With each seasonal influenza vaccination, the authors suggested, few new T cells are recruited.

MiXCR was run by TCRdb on the RT-PCR reads, yielding one entry per CDR3 protein. This table holds approximately 530,000 distinct CDR3 sequences, approximately 13% found once. As to this clonotype: The target antigen is unknown.

The germline V gene encodes CDR1 WNHNN and CDR2 SYGVQD (reference sequence). The CDR3 runs to 13 residues. The V gene end was trimmed by 7 bases and the J gene end by 6 bases; junction bases not matched to a gene: 7. The source was PBMCs from blood, collected about 6 weeks after vaccination. The V and J genes are TRBV10-1 and TRBJ2-7; 9 bases line up with TRBD1. The TCR originated in a man aged 50 to 60 who received an inactivated influenza vaccine. CDR3 DNA: TGCGCCAGCAAAAGGGACAGGGCCGGCGAGCAGTACTTC. It specifies CASKRDRAGEQYF.